One and the same sample provided the 3 T cell receptor beta chains below, sequenced in a study of OX40 agonist ivuxolimab in advanced cancers. The data were produced by immunoSEQ multiplex PCR, yet TCRdb's version contains in-frame clones alone and is incomplete. The sample includes roughly 71,000 clones, about 88% seen only once; the top ten take 1%. Sequences were derived from CD4+ or CD8+ T cells sorted from blood, sampled in a trial of the OX40 agonist ivuxolimab. All receptors derive from an adult with an advanced solid tumor such as melanoma, head and neck, liver or kidney cancer.

The CDR3 is CASRTTTGFNEQFF. The CDR3 region has the DNA TGTGCCAGCAGGACGACCACAGGGTTCAATGAGCAGTTCTTC. The rearrangement uses TRBV6-5 and TRBJ2-1; TRBD1 might be the D (6 bases). V was trimmed by 6 bases and J by 6 bases, leaving 15 bases between them. Germline CDR1 is MNHEY and CDR2 is SVGAGI. The CDR3 sequence is 14 residues long.

V and J are TRBV28 and TRBJ1-2; no definite D call. The CDR3 is 12 amino acids. Trimming removed 2 bases at V and 5 bases at J, with 6 bases between. Germline-derived CDR1 and CDR2 are MDHEN and SYDVKM. The DNA of the CDR3 is TGTGCCAGCAGTTTACCGGTATATGGCTACACCTTC. It yields the protein CASSLPVYGYTF.

The gene calls are TRBV27 and TRBJ1-2; possibly TRBD1 for D (6 bases). The germline CDR1 and CDR2 sequences are MNHEY and SMNVEV (reference sequence). The CDR3 covers 12 residues. Trimming removed 6 bases from V and 8 bases from J, with 13 bases in between. The CDR3 DNA reads TGTGCCAGCAGGATAACACAGGGAGGCTACACCTTC. This sequence encodes CASRITQGGYTF.